What follows are 3 T cell receptor beta chains derived from one specimen sequenced in a study of CD8 T cells in ankylosing spondylitis. Study findings and constraints: Seemingly distinctive of ankylosing spondylitis blood was a TCR beta motif formed by eight highly homologous variants.

TCRdb redid the calling of the 5' RACE reads with MiXCR, one entry per CDR3 protein. The sample yields 450,000 or so distinct CDR3 sequences, 25% to 30% seen once. These receptors' targets are unknown. Sequences were obtained from blood, either unsorted or a sorted T cell fraction (not recorded which). Source of these receptors: a male donor with ankylosing spondylitis.

The V call is TRBV3-1, the J call TRBJ2-3; D remains ambiguous. This CDR3 contains 12 residues. Germline V gives CDR1 LGHDT, CDR2 YNNKEL (reference sequence). The ends were cut back, 1 base at V and 4 bases at J, with 3 bases in the middle. For the CDR3, the DNA is TGTGCCAGCAGCCAAGGAGCAGATACGCAGTATTTT. Its protein product is CASSQGADTQYF.

This clonotype was observed a handful of times. The rearrangement uses TRBV2 and TRBJ1-1, with a weak D call TRBD1 (5 bases). Germline V lookup: CDR1 SNHLY, CDR2 FYNNEI. The CDR3 is 14 amino acids. V lost 2 bases, J lost 4 bases, and 11 bases lay in between. The CDR3 DNA reads TGTGCCAGCAGTGAAACTCAGGGAGGCACTGAAGCTTTCTTT. It translates to CASSETQGGTEAFF.

The chain joins TRBV12-3 or TRBV12-4 to TRBJ2-5, with D unclear. The CDR3 length is 13 residues. V was pared by 7 bases and J by 1 base, with 10 bases between. The CDR3 DNA sequence: TGTGCCAGCACTCTCTTCCCCCAAGAGACCCAGTACTTC. It encodes CASTLFPQETQYF.